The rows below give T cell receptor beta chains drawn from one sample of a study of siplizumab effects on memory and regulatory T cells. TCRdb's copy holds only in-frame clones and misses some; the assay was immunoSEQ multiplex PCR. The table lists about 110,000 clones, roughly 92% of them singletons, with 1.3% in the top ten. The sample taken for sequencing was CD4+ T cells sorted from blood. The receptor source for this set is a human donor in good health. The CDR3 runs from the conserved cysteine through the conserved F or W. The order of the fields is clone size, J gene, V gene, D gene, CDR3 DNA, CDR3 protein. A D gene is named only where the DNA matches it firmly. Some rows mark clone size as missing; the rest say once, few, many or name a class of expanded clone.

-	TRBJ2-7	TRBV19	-	TGTGCCAGTAGTATAGATCCCATGACGACCGACCCCCACGAGCAGTACTTC	CASSIDPMTTDPHEQYF
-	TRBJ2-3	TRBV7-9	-	TGTGCCAGCAGCTTTGGCAGGCTTAGCACAGATACGCAGTATTTT	CASSFGRLSTDTQYF
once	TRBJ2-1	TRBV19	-	TGTGCCAGTAGTATCAAGGGATTCGCTACCGACACCTACAATGAGCAGTTCTTC	CASSIKGFATDTYNEQFF
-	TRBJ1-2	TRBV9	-	TGTGCCAGCAGCCCTCTAGCTAACTATGGCTACACCTTC	CASSPLANYGYTF
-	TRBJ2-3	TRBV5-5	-	TGTGCCAGCAGCGGGCCGGGGGTAGCCGATTGGGATACGCAGTATTTT	CASSGPGVADWDTQYF
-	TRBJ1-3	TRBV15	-	TGTGCCACCAGCAGAGATGGTAATCCCCAGGACACCATATATTTT	CATSRDGNPQDTIYF
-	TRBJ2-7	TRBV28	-	TGTGCCAGCAGTGTACAGGGCTACGAGCAGTACTTC	CASSVQGYEQYF
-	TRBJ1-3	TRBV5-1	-	TGCGCCAGCAGCTTAGGGCAGACCACTGGAAACACCATATATTTT	CASSLGQTTGNTIYF
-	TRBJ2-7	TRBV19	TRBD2	TGTGCCAGTACCCCGGGTAGCGGGGGCTACGAGCAGTACTTC	CASTPGSGGYEQYF
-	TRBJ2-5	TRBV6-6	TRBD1	TGTGCCAGCAGTGATCCAGGGGGTCGTGAGACCCAGTACTTC	CASSDPGGRETQYF
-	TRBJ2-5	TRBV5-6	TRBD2	TGTGCCAGCAGTATCGGGGCTAGCGGGGGTTATCAAGAGACCCAGTACTTC	CASSIGASGGYQETQYF
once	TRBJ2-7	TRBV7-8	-	TGTGCCAGCAGCTTAGATAGGACAGACCTTTACGAGCAGTACTTC	CASSLDRTDLYEQYF